The subject of this entry is one T cell receptor (beta chain). Its antigen is undetermined. The sample comes from a study of T cell repertoires in ileal Crohn's disease. At the level of the study: M6 samples are neoterminal ileum biopsies from postoperative colonoscopy.

This sample's time point: neoterminal ileum biopsy at postoperative endoscopy, about 6 months after surgery. Notes on the study in general: All patients with clonality above 26.8% had endoscopic recurrence.

V lost 3 bases and J 6 bases, leaving 9 bases between the germline ends. Germline V gene sequence: CDR1 MNHEY, CDR2 SMNVEV (reference sequence). This CDR3 contains 12 residues. Roughly 500 nanograms of biopsy DNA per sample underwent TCRB immunosequencing. Libraries were prepared by immunoSEQ multiplex PCR; TCRdb keeps only in-frame clonotypes and omits some of them. The table includes about 62,000 clones, around nine tenths detected once. The J gene is TRBJ2-7, the V gene TRBV27, with a tentative D call TRBD2 (5 bases). The sequencing input was ileal tissue. This receptor was taken from an adult with Crohn's disease. The CDR3 reads CASSFGGGEQYF. The CDR3 DNA reads TGTGCCAGCAGTTTTGGCGGAGGCGAGCAGTACTTC.